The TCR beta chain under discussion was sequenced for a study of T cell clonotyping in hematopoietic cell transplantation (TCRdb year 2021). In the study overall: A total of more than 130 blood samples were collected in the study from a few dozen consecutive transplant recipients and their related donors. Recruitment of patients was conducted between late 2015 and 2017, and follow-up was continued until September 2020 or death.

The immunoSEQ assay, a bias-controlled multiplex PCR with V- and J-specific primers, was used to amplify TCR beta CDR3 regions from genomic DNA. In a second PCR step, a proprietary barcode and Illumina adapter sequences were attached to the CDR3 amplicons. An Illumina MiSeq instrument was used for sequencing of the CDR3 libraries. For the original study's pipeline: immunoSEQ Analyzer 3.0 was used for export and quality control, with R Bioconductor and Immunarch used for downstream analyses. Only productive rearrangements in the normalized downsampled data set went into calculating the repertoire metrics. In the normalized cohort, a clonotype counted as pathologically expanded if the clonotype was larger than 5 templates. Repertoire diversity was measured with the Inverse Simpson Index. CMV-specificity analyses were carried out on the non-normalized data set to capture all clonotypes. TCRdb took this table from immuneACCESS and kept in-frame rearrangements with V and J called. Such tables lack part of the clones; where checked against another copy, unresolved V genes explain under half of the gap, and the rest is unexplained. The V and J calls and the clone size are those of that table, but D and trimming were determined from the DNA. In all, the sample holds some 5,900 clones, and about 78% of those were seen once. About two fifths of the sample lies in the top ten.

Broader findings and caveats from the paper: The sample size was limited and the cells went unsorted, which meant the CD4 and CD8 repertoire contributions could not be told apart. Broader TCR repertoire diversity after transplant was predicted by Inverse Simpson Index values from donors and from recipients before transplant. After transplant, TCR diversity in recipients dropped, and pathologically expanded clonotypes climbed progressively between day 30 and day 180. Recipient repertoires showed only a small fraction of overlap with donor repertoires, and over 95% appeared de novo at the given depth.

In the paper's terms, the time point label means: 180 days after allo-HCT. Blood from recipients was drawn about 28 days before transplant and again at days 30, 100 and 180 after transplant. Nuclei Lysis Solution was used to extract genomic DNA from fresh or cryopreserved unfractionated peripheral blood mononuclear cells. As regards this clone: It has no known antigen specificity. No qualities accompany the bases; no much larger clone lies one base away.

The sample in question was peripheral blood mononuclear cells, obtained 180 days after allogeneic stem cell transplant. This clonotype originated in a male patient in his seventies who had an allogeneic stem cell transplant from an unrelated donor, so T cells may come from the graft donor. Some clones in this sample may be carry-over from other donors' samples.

The CDR3 has the sequence CASSIGGQPQHF. The sequenced DNA: TGTGCCAGCAGCATTGGGGGACAGCCCCAGCATTTT. The sequence links TRBV7-9 to TRBJ1-5, with TRBD1 as a weak D call on 5 bases. Spanning cysteine to phenylalanine, the CDR3 consists of 12 amino acids. Only the CDR3 region is kept as DNA, spanning 36 bases read in frame from base 1. CDR1 SEHNR and CDR2 FQNEAQ were looked up in the germline V gene (reference sequence). Trimming removed 5 bases from V and 7 bases from J, leaving 9 bases between the germline ends.